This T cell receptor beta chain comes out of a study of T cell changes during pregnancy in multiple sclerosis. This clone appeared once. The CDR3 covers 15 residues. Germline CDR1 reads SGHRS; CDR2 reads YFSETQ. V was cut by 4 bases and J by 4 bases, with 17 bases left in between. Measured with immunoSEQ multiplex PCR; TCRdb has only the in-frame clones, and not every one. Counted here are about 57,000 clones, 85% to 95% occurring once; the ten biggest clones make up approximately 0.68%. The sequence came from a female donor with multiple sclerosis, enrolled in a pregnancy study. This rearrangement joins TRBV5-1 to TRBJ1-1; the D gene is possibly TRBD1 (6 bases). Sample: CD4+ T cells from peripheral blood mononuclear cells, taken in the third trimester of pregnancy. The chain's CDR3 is CASSPLGQLLTEAFF. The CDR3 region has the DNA TGCGCCAGCAGCCCGTTAGGACAGCTTCTCACTGAAGCTTTCTTT.